The clone carrying this T cell receptor (beta chain) was observed a single time. This sample was taken from a study of blood T cell repertoires in COVID-19. Some clones are missing from TCRdb's copy, which holds only in-frame ones; the method was immunoSEQ multiplex PCR. Here the sample spans over 600,000 clones, 80% to 90% being singletons. V lost 7 bases, J lost 0 bases, and 11 bases stayed unmatched. This CDR3 is built from 17 residues. CDR1 and CDR2 from the germline V gene are SGDLS and YYNGEE. The sequence derives from a woman under 30 with acute or convalescent COVID-19. This sequence joins TRBV9 and TRBJ2-1; TRBD2 matches 9 bases. The material sequenced was peripheral blood. In nucleotides, the CDR3 is TGTGCCAGCTCGCCCAGCGGGGGGCCCAGCTCCTACAATGAGCAGTTCTTC. Its translation is CASSPSGGPSSYNEQFF.